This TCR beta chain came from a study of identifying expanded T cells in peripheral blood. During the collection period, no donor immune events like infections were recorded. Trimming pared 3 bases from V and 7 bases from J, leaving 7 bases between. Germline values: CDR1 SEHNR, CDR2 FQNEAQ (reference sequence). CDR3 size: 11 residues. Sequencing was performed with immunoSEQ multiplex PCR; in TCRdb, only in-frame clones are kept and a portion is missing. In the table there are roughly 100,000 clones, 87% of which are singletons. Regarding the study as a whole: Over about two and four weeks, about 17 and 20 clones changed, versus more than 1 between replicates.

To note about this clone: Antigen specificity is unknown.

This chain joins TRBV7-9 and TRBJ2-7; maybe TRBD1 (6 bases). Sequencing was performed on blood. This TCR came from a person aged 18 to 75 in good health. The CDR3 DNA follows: TGTGCCAGCAGCTTTCAGGGGGAGCAGTACTTC. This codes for CASSFQGEQYF.